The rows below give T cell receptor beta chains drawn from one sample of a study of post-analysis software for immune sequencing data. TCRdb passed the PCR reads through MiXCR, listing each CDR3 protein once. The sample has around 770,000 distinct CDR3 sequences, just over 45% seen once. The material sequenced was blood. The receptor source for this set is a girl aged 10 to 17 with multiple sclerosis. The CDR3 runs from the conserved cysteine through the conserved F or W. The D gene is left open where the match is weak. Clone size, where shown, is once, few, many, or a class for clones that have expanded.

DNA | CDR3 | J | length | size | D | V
TGTGCCAGCAGCAAAAATCCAGGCAGGAACACTGAAGCTTTCTTT | CASSKNPGRNTEAFF | TRBJ1-1 | 15 | NA | NA | TRBV21-1
TGTGCCAGCAGCTTAGGCCCCACAGGGCCGAACACTGAAGCTTTCTTT | CASSLGPTGPNTEAFF | TRBJ1-1 | 16 | NA | NA | TRBV7-9
TGTGCCAGCAGCTTAGGGAGGGGTCAGCACTACGAGCAGTACTTC | CASSLGRGQHYEQYF | TRBJ2-7 | 15 | NA | NA | TRBV11-2
TGTGCCAGCAGCTTGGGCGGGACTAAAGAGACCCAGTACTTC | CASSLGGTKETQYF | TRBJ2-5 | 14 | NA | TRBD2 | TRBV5-5
TGTGCCAGCAGCCAAGAGGGGGCGGGAGGAGCCTACGAGCAGTACTTC | CASSQEGAGGAYEQYF | TRBJ2-7 | 16 | few | TRBD2 | TRBV4-2
TGTGCCATCAGTTCTGGGACTAGCGGGACCAATGAGCAGTTCTTC | CAISSGTSGTNEQFF | TRBJ2-1 | 15 | few | TRBD2 | TRBV10-3
TGTGCCAGCAGCGTCACGGGGACAGGGGGCTCCGAGCAGTACTTC | CASSVTGTGGSEQYF | TRBJ2-7 | 15 | few | TRBD1 | TRBV7-3
TGTGCCAGCAGCTTGGGGTACGGCGGGAGTCCCTACAATGAGCAGTTCTTC | CASSLGYGGSPYNEQFF | TRBJ2-1 | 17 | NA | TRBD2 | TRBV5-8
TGCAGTGCTACCAGGGAACTCTACAATGAGCAGTACTTC | CSATRELYNEQYF | TRBJ2-7 | 13 | few | NA | TRBV20-1
TGCAGTGCTAGAGACGGGGGAAGCAATCAGCCCCAGCATTTT | CSARDGGSNQPQHF | TRBJ1-5 | 14 | NA | NA | TRBV20-1
TGCAGCGTGGGCCAGGGCGCAGATACGCAGTATTTT | CSVGQGADTQYF | TRBJ2-3 | 12 | NA | NA | TRBV29-1
TGTGCCAGCAGCGAAGGTCGCACAGATACGCGGTATTTT | CASSEGRTDTRYF | TRBJ2-3 | 13 | once | NA | TRBV9
TGTGCCCTCGGGGGTCGGGGCACAGATACGCAGTATTTT | CALGGRGTDTQYF | TRBJ2-3 | 13 | NA | NA | TRBV7-2
TGCGCCAGCCATACCGAACGGAGTTATGGCTACACCTTC | CASHTERSYGYTF | TRBJ1-2 | 13 | NA | NA | TRBV5-1
TGTGCCAGCAGAGCTGCGGGAACTCACAATGAGCAGTTCTTC | CASRAAGTHNEQFF | TRBJ2-1 | 14 | few | NA | TRBV13
TGTGCCAGCAGCTCCACCGCGGGAACGGATGAGCAGTTCTTC | CASSSTAGTDEQFF | TRBJ2-1 | 14 | NA | NA | TRBV7-9
TGCGCCAGCAGCTTGTCTTACTCAGCGGGGACGACCATTACCTACGAGCAGTACTTC | CASSLSYSAGTTITYEQYF | TRBJ2-7 | 19 | NA | TRBD2 | TRBV5-1
TGTGCCAGCAGTTTAACCGAGACGAACACTGAAGCTTTCTTT | CASSLTETNTEAFF | TRBJ1-1 | 14 | NA | NA | TRBV12-3/TRBV12-4
TGTGCCAGCAGCTTAGCCGGGGATCAGCCCCAGCATTTT | CASSLAGDQPQHF | TRBJ1-5 | 13 | many | NA | TRBV12-3/TRBV12-4
TGTGCCAGCAGCTTAACGAGAGAGTCGGGGCAGTTCTTC | CASSLTRESGQFF | TRBJ2-1 | 13 | NA | NA | TRBV7-3
TGTGCCAGCAGCCCCCCCGACCGGGAAGTGGATGAGACCCAGTACTTC | CASSPPDREVDETQYF | TRBJ2-5 | 16 | few | NA | TRBV7-2
TGTGCCAGCAGGACTAGCGGCCATACGCAGTATTTT | CASRTSGHTQYF | TRBJ2-3 | 12 | many | TRBD2 | TRBV6-5
TGTGCCAGCAGTCGGGGAGGAGGGGACACTGAAGCTTTCTTT | CASSRGGGDTEAFF | TRBJ1-1 | 14 | NA | NA | TRBV6-6
TGTGCCAGCAGTTTCGGTGGTAGGGTCGGCAATCAGCCCCAGCATTTT | CASSFGGRVGNQPQHF | TRBJ1-5 | 16 | NA | NA | TRBV27
TGTGCCAGCAGCTCCCGCCCGGGAAACTATGGCTACACCTTC | CASSSRPGNYGYTF | TRBJ1-2 | 14 | NA | NA | TRBV7-6
TGTGCCAGCAGCCGACCGGGGACAGAATACAATCAGCCCCAGCATTTT | CASSRPGTEYNQPQHF | TRBJ1-5 | 16 | few | TRBD1 | TRBV11-1
TGTGCCAGCAGTTACTCGGGGGCTTCACCCCTCCACTTT | CASSYSGASPLHF | TRBJ1-6 | 13 | NA | NA | TRBV6-5
TGCAGTGCTAGAGGACAGCGGCAGTTTGATGGCTACACCTTC | CSARGQRQFDGYTF | TRBJ1-2 | 14 | NA | NA | TRBV20-1
TGTGCCAGCAGCTCGGGGGAGGGGTGGGGAGATACGCAGTATTTT | CASSSGEGWGDTQYF | TRBJ2-3 | 15 | NA | TRBD2 | TRBV28
TGCAGCGTTGCCTTAAAGCTAGGATATCATAATGAGCAGTTCTTC | CSVALKLGYHNEQFF | TRBJ2-1 | 15 | once | NA | TRBV29-1
TGCAGTGCCGTTAGCCGACGTAACTCCTACAATGAGCAGTTCTTC | CSAVSRRNSYNEQFF | TRBJ2-1 | 15 | NA | NA | TRBV20-1
TGTGCCAGCAGTTCCTGGGCCCGACTAGCGGGAGGGGAGAAAGCCAAAAACATTCAGTACTTC | CASSSWARLAGGEKAKNIQYF | TRBJ2-4 | 21 | NA | TRBD2 | TRBV12-3/TRBV12-4
TGCAGCGGACGGGACGCTGGGAAAAATGAGCAGTTCTTC | CSGRDAGKNEQFF | TRBJ2-1 | 13 | few | NA | TRBV29-1
TGTGCCAGCAGCGCCTGGGGGGAGAACTACGAGCAGTACTTC | CASSAWGENYEQYF | TRBJ2-7 | 14 | NA | NA | TRBV9
TGTGCCAGCAGCCAGCCGGGACAGGGGAATTTTGGCTACACCTTC | CASSQPGQGNFGYTF | TRBJ1-2 | 15 | once | TRBD1 | TRBV3-1
TGTGCCACCCTACAGGGGGCCGGGTCAGACCCCTTCTACGAGCAGTACTTC | CATLQGAGSDPFYEQYF | TRBJ2-7 | 17 | NA | TRBD1 | TRBV10-3
TGTGCCAGCAGTGGGCAGGAACGGATACTAGCCAAAAACATTCAGTACTTC | CASSGQERILAKNIQYF | TRBJ2-4 | 17 | NA | NA | TRBV6-4
TGCAGCGTTGAAGCGGGGGGAGGGGGAAAAAACTATGGCTACACCTTC | CSVEAGGGGKNYGYTF | TRBJ1-2 | 16 | NA | NA | TRBV29-1
TGTGCCAGCAGTTTATTTAGTCGGCAGAATGAGCAGTTCTTC | CASSLFSRQNEQFF | TRBJ2-1 | 14 | NA | NA | TRBV28